This T cell receptor beta chain originates from a study of blood T cell repertoires in COVID-19 (dated by TCRdb to about 2020). Background for the entire study: Samples covering the acute and convalescent phases of COVID-19 were provided by collaborators in the United States, Italy and Spain. The material from the prospective study consisted of cDNA or gDNA derived from T cells, B-cell-depleted T cells, or PBMCs. Deeply sampled blood TCRbeta repertoires from subjects exposed to, actively infected with, or recovered from COVID-19 were included in the dataset. The repertoires were made available in a free public database intended to serve as a resource for research on the immune response to SARS-CoV-2. The samples were drawn from two sources: the first 160 participants of the ongoing ImmuneRACE study, and about 1,300 subjects contributed by 6 global collaborators. The sample metadata nearly always contained a de-identified subject ID, COVID-19 status, age in years and sex. HLA class I and class II types, where available, came from metadata supplied by the sample provider rather than from assay-based typing. Summary of the overall study and its limitations: The amount of clinical and demographic metadata varied by source and participant and was provided uncurated.

TCRbeta CDR3 regions were amplified from genomic DNA by means of the immunoSEQ Assay, a bias-controlled multiplex PCR. Per the authors' processing: The number of nucleated cells in each sample was estimated by amplification of reference gene primers within the assay. To quantify the absolute abundance of each unique TCRbeta CDR3 rearrangement, sequence reads were collapsed and filtered. For each sample, productive Simpson clonality was calculated as the square root of Simpson's diversity index across productive rearrangements. TCRdb carries this immuneACCESS record with in-frame sequences only. Its versions omit some clonotypes, under half of them owing to an unresolved V gene in the studies checked, with the rest unexplained. The V and J calls and clone size were taken over from that table, and D and trimming were inferred from the DNA. For this sample there are about 300,000 clones; around 90% appear just once. The top ten hold 5.5% to 8% of the sample.

As for this clone: Its antigen specificity is not known. Per-base qualities were not stored, and no clone one base away is much larger.

V is trimmed back by 6 bases and J by 2 bases, and the junction contains 4 bases that no gene match accounts for. The CDR3, from cysteine to phenylalanine, totals 15 residues. The kept DNA is CDR3 alone, 45 bases in frame from the first base. Sequences MNHNS (CDR1) and SASEGT (CDR2) are obtained from the germline V gene. One collaborating source in Seattle enrolled patients during active infection and followed them longitudinally through the course of disease. The collaborating institutions used their own protocols to collect whole blood in K2EDTA tubes. For TCRbeta analysis, collaborators shipped samples as frozen whole blood, isolated PBMCs, or DNA extracted from either of those sample types.

The clonotype was recovered from a woman between 50 and 59 years old with COVID-19, enrolled during active disease. Sequencing was done on a sample of peripheral blood. Rearrangement joined TRBV6-1 to TRBJ1-2, with 12 central nucleotides matching TRBD1. The nucleotides are TGTGCCAGCAGGCAGGGGACAGGGGGCAACTATGGCTACACCTTC. Its translation reads: CASRQGTGGNYGYTF.